This T cell receptor beta chain was recorded in a study of blood T cell repertoires in COVID-19. Study as a whole: Specimens from acute and convalescent COVID-19 originated in the United States, Italy and Spain. Nucleic acid was either cDNA or gDNA, and it came from T cells, B-cell-depleted T cells, or PBMCs.

The CDR3 extends over 15 amino acids. CDR1 is MDHEN and CDR2 is SYDVKM in the germline V gene. Trimming left V 3 bases short and J 7 bases short, with 18 bases between. Original processing notes: By means of reference gene primer amplification, nucleated cell counts were estimated. Produced via immunoSEQ multiplex PCR; TCRdb's table is partial and in-frame only. V, J and clone size are those of that table, while D and trimming were read from the DNA. This sample carries tens of thousands of clones, roughly 80% of them seen once, and the ten largest clones take 10%. The chain combines TRBV28 with TRBJ1-2; a weak D match, TRBD1 (5 bases). The source material was peripheral blood. The sequence was collected from a man aged 55 to 70 in a cohort sampled during active COVID-19. The CDR3 here is CASSFLIGGIGGYTF. The CDR3, as DNA: TGTGCCAGCAGTTTTTTGATCGGGGGGATTGGTGGCTACACCTTC.